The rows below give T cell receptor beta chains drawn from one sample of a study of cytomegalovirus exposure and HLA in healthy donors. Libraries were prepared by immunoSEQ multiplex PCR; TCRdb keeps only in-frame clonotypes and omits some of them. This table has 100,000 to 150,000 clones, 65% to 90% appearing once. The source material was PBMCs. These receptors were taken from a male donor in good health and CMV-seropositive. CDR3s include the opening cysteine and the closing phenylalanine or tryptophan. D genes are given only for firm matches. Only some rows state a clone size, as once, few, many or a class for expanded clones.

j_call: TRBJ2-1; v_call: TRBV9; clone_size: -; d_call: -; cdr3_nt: TGTGCCAGCAGCTTACCTCCCGGGGACACTTCCGAGCAGTTCTTC; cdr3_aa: CASSLPPGDTSEQFF
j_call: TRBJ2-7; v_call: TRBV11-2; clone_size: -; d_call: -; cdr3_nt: TGTGCCAGCAGCTTAAGTGCCGGAACTCTAGTTGAGCAGTACTTC; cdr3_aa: CASSLSAGTLVEQYF
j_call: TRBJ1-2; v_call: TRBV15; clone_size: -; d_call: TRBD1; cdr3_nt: TGTGCCACCAGCAGAGCCTCGACAGGGGGGTACCGCACCTTC; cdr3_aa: CATSRASTGGYRTF
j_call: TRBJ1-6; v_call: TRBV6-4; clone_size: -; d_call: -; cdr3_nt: TGTGCCAGCAGTGAGGAGGGATTATCACCCCTCCACTTT; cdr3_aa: CASSEEGLSPLHF
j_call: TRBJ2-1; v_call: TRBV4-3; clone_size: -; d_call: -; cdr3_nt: TGCGCCAGCAGCCAAGATGTGACGGGAGAGGGTCATGAGCAGTTCTTC; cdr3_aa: CASSQDVTGEGHEQFF
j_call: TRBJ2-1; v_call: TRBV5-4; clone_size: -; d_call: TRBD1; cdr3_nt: TGTGCCAGCAGCACGGGACAGGGAAATGAGCAGTTCTTC; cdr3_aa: CASSTGQGNEQFF
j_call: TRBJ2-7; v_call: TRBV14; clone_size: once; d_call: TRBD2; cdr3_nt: TGTGCCAGCAGCCCCCGACTAGCGGGCCGGTTGGTGCAGTACTTC; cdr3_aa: CASSPRLAGRLVQYF
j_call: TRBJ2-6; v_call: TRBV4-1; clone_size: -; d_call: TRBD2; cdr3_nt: TGCGCCAGCCGAAAGATGGCCGGGGCGGGAGTAGGCTCTGGGGCCAACGTCCTGACTTTC; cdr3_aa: CASRKMAGAGVGSGANVLTF
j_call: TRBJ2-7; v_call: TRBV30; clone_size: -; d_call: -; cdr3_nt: TGTGCCTGGAGTCTCTTACAGGGCCCCTACGAGCAGTACTTC; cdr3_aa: CAWSLLQGPYEQYF
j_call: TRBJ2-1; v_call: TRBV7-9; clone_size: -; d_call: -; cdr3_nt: TGTGCCAGCAGCCGAGTCGAGGCTCCCCATGAGCAGTTCTTC; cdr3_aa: CASSRVEAPHEQFF
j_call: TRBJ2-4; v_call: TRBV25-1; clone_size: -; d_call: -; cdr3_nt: TGTGCCAGCAGTGAAAGAACAGGAGAGAAAAACATTCAGTACTTC; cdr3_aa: CASSERTGEKNIQYF
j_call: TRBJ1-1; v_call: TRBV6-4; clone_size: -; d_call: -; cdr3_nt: TGTGCCAGCAGATTGGACATTAACACTGAAGCTTTCTTT; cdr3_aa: CASRLDINTEAFF
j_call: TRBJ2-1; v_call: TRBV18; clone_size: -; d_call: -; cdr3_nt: TGTGCCAGCTCACCGCTCGGGGGAGACGAGCAGTTCTTC; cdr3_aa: CASSPLGGDEQFF
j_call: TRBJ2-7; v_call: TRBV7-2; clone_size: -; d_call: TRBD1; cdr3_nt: TGTGCCAGCACTGGACAGGGGAGCTCCTACGAGCAGTACTTC; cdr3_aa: CASTGQGSSYEQYF
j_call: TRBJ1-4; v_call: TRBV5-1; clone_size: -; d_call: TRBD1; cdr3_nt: TGCGCCAGCAGCTTGGCCCCTCTCGACAGGGCCTATAATGAAAAACTGTTTTTT; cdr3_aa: CASSLAPLDRAYNEKLFF
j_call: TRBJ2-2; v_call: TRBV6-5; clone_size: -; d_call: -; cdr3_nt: TGTGCCAGCTCTGACTATAACACCGGGGAGCTGTTTTTT; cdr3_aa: CASSDYNTGELFF
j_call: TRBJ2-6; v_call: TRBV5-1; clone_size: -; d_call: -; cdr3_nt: TGCGCCAGCAGTGTACAGAGCACTGGGGCCAACGTCCTGACTTTC; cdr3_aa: CASSVQSTGANVLTF
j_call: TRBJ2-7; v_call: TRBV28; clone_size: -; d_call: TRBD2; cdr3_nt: TGTGCCAGCAGTGGGACTAGCGGCTCCTACGAGCAGTACTTC; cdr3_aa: CASSGTSGSYEQYF
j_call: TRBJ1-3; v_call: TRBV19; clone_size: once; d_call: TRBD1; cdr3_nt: TGTGCCAGTAGTACCAACAGGGGCTCTGGAAACACCATATATTTT; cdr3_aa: CASSTNRGSGNTIYF
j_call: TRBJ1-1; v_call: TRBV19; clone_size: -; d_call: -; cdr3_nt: TGTGCCAGTACCCGCTATCGGGATGGGGACACTGAAGCTTTCTTT; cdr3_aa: CASTRYRDGDTEAFF
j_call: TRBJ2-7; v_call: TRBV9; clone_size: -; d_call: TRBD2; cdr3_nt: TGTGCCAGCAGCCCACATGGGGTAGCGGGAGACACCTACGAGCAGTACTTC; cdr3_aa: CASSPHGVAGDTYEQYF
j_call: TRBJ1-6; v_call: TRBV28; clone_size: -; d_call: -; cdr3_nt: TGTGCCGCCAGCAGGGGAGGGCATAATTCACCCCTCCACTTT; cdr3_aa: CAASRGGHNSPLHF
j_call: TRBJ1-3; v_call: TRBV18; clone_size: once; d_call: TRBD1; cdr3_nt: TGTGCCAGTGCGGGACAGGGTCCGGGAAACACCATATATTTT; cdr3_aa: CASAGQGPGNTIYF
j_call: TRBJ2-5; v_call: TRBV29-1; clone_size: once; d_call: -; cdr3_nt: TGCAGCGCCGGAGCGGCACAGGGATTAGAGACCCAGTACTTC; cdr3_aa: CSAGAAQGLETQYF
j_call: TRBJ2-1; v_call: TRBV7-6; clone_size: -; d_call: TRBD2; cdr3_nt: TGTGCCAGCAGCTTAGACCCCGCTAGCGGAATCAATGAGCAGTTCTTC; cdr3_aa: CASSLDPASGINEQFF
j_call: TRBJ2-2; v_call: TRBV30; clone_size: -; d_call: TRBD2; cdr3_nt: TGTGCCTGGGTAGGACTAGCGGGAGGCGGGGAGCTGTTTTTT; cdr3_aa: CAWVGLAGGGELFF
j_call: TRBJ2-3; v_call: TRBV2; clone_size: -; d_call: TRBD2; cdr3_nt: TGTGCCAGCAGTGAGCGGACTAGCACCACAGATACGCAGTATTTT; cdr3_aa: CASSERTSTTDTQYF
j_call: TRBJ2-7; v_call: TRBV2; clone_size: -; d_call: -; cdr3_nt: TGTGCCAGCAGGGGGGGGCTCCTAAGAAACGAGCAGTACTTC; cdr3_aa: CASRGGLLRNEQYF
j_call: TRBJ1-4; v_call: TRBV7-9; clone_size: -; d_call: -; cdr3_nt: TGTGCCAGCAGCTTGCCCCGGGGTAATGAAAAACTGTTTTTT; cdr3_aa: CASSLPRGNEKLFF
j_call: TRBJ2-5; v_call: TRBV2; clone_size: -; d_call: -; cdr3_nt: TGTGCCAGCAGTGAAGGGCACGGACAGCAAGAGACCCAGTACTTC; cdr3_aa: CASSEGHGQQETQYF
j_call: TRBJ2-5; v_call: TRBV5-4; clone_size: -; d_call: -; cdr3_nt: TGTGCCAGCAGCTTGGCCAGTGGGCCCCAAGAGACCCAGTACTTC; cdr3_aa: CASSLASGPQETQYF
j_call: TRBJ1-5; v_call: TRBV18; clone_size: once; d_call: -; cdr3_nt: TGTGCCAGCTCACCACCACTTCGGGGAGGCAATCAGCCCCAGCATTTT; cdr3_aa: CASSPPLRGGNQPQHF
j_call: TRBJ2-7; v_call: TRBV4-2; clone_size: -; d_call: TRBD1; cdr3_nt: TGTGCCAGCAGCCAACGAGGGACAGGGGGCGAGCAGTACTTC; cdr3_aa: CASSQRGTGGEQYF
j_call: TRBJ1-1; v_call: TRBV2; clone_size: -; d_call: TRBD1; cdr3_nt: TGTGCCAGCAGTGAAATTCCAGGGGGTGGGAGGAATGCTTTCTTT; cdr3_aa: CASSEIPGGGRNAFF
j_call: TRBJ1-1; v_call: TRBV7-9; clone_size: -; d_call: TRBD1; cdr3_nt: TGTGCCAGCAGCGCCTGGGGGGGACAGGGGGCAACTGAAGCTTTCTTT; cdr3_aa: CASSAWGGQGATEAFF
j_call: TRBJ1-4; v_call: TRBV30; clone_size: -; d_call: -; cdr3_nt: TGTGCCTGGAGCAGGGTGAATGAAAAACTGTTTTTT; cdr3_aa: CAWSRVNEKLFF